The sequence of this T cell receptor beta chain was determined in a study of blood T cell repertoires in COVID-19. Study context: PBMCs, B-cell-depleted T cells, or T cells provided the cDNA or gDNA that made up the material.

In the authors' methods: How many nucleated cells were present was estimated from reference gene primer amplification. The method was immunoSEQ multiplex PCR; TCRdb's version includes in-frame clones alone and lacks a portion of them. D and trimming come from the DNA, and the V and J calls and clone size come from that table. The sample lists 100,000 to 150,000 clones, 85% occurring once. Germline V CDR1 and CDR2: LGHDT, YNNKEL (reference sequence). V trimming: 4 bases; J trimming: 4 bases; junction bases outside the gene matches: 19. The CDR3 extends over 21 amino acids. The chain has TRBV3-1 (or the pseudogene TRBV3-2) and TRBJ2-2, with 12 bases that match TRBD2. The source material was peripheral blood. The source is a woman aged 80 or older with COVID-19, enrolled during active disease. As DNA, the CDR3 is TGTGCCAGCAGCCGAAGTCGATGGGAGACTAGCGGGAGTACCTCCACCGGGGAGCTGTTTTTT. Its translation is CASSRSRWETSGSTSTGELFF.